These T cell receptor beta chains were read from a single sample in a study of T-cell reconstitution after alpha-beta-depleted transplantation in children. TCRdb re-called the PCR reads with MiXCR, one entry per CDR3 protein. The sample has 150,000 to 200,000 distinct CDR3 sequences, roughly 15% seen once; the top ten hold about 13%. The starting material was PBMCs from the stem cell graft donor, obtained from the stem cell graft. All receptors derive from a human donor who donated a stem cell graft to a child with acute lymphoblastic leukemia. Both conserved end residues are part of each CDR3. A D gene is named only where the DNA matches it firmly. Clone size is stated in some rows and not others, as once, few, many or a class when expanded.

j_call	cdr3_length	clone_size	d_call	v_call	cdr3_nt	cdr3_aa
TRBJ2-2	13	many	.	TRBV10-1	TGCGCCAGCAGTGAACAGGAGCGAGGGGAGCTGTTTTTT	CASSEQERGELFF
TRBJ2-7	15	.	TRBD2	TRBV6-2/TRBV6-3	TGTGCCAGCAGTTCCCCCGGGGGACTAGCGGTCGAGCAGTACTTC	CASSSPGGLAVEQYF
TRBJ2-4	15	few	TRBD2	TRBV19	TGTGCCAGTAGTATGCCAAGCGGGAGAGCGAACATTCAGTACTTC	CASSMPSGRANIQYF
TRBJ1-1	14	few	.	TRBV12-3/TRBV12-4	TGTGCCAGCAGTTTGACGGGGCTTAACACTGAAGCTTTCTTT	CASSLTGLNTEAFF
TRBJ2-1	18	.	TRBD2	TRBV23-1	TGCGCCAGCAGTCACCGCCAACTAGCGTCAAGCTCCTACAATGAGCAGTTCTTC	CASSHRQLASSSYNEQFF
TRBJ2-5	12	many	TRBD2	TRBV29-1	TGCAGCGGCTTAGCGGGACAAGAGACCCAGTACTTC	CSGLAGQETQYF
TRBJ2-5	16	many	TRBD2	TRBV28	TGTGCCAGCAGTTTAATACGTCTAGCGGGAGGAGAGACCCAGTACTTC	CASSLIRLAGGETQYF
TRBJ1-1	15	many	.	TRBV7-9	TGTGCCAGCAGCCGCCCCGGGACGCTACACACTGAAGCTTTCTTT	CASSRPGTLHTEAFF
TRBJ1-1	14	many	.	TRBV5-1	TGCGCCAGCAGCTTGGGGCAGATTAACACTGAAGCTTTCTTT	CASSLGQINTEAFF
TRBJ2-5	10	few	.	TRBV12-3/TRBV12-4	TGTGCCAGCAGTGCGGGGACCCAGTACTTC	CASSAGTQYF
TRBJ2-3	18	.	.	TRBV6-5	TGTGCCAGCAGTTACTCGGATCGAGCGGACCACAGCACAGATACGCAGTATTTT	CASSYSDRADHSTDTQYF
TRBJ2-7	13	many	.	TRBV5-1	TGCGCCAGCAGCTTGGGTCGCTCCTACGAGCAGTACTTC	CASSLGRSYEQYF
TRBJ1-2	13	many	TRBD1	TRBV10-2	TGCGCCAGCAGCACCCAGGGGGCGCAAGGCTACACCTTC	CASSTQGAQGYTF
TRBJ2-1	15	many	.	TRBV20-1	TGCAGTGCTAGAGATCGGACAGTTCATGCCAATGAGCAGTTCTTC	CSARDRTVHANEQFF
TRBJ1-1	13	.	.	TRBV7-8	TGTGCCAGCAGCTTACGACTGGACACTGAAGCTTTCTTT	CASSLRLDTEAFF
TRBJ2-3	15	many	TRBD2	TRBV5-1	TGCGCCAGCAGCTTGGTCGGGAGGGTCACAGATACGCAGTATTTT	CASSLVGRVTDTQYF
TRBJ2-7	16	.	.	TRBV18	TGTGCCAGCTCACCATCTAGGGCCGGGGGATCCTACGAGCAGTACTTC	CASSPSRAGGSYEQYF
TRBJ1-5	15	.	TRBD1	TRBV12-3/TRBV12-4	TGTGCCAGCAGTTCGTGGGACAGGGCTCTACAGCCCCAGCATTTT	CASSSWDRALQPQHF
TRBJ2-2	17	many	.	TRBV20-1	TGCAGTGCTAGAGACCCCGGTCTCTCAGCTAGCCCCGGGGAGCTGTTTTTT	CSARDPGLSASPGELFF
TRBJ1-1	14	many	.	TRBV5-1	TGCGCCAGCAGCTTGGGGCAGGGGATCCCTGAAGCTTTCTTT	CASSLGQGIPEAFF
TRBJ1-2	14	many	.	TRBV7-9	TGTGCCAGCAGCTTAGGGGGTGCCTGGGAAGGCTACACCTTC	CASSLGGAWEGYTF
TRBJ2-1	16	.	TRBD2	TRBV20-1	TGCAGTGCTAGAGTTGCTAGCGGGAGGGTGAACAATGAGCAGTTCTTC	CSARVASGRVNNEQFF
TRBJ2-1	14	few	TRBD2	TRBV20-1	TGCAGTGCTAAACCTAGCGGGAACTACAATGAGCAGTTCTTC	CSAKPSGNYNEQFF
TRBJ2-7	14	many	TRBD2	TRBV20-1	TGCAGTGCTAGAAGGCGGCGGGGGTCCTACGAGCAGTACTTC	CSARRRRGSYEQYF
TRBJ2-1	16	many	TRBD2	TRBV5-1	TGCGCCAGCAGCCCATCCACAGCGGGAGGGCCTAGTGAGCAGTTCTTC	CASSPSTAGGPSEQFF
TRBJ2-1	14	many	.	TRBV11-1	TGTGCCAGCAGCTTAAGCGTAGCCGGCGATGAGCAGTTCTTC	CASSLSVAGDEQFF
TRBJ2-5	13	.	.	TRBV5-1	TGCGCCAGCAGCTCCAACACGGAAGAGACCCAGTACTTC	CASSSNTEETQYF
TRBJ1-1	17	.	.	TRBV4-1	TGCGCCAGCAGCCAAGTGTGGTCAGGGGCCCTGAACACTGAAGCTTTCTTT	CASSQVWSGALNTEAFF
TRBJ1-2	15	once	TRBD1	TRBV28	TGTGCCGGCAGTCTGAGGACAGGGGGAGAGTATGGCTACACCTTC	CAGSLRTGGEYGYTF
TRBJ2-7	12	many	.	TRBV12-3/TRBV12-4	TGTGCCAGCAGTTATACCCTACGAGGGCAGTACTTC	CASSYTLRGQYF
TRBJ1-2	12	.	.	TRBV20-1	TGCAGTGCGCCACAGTTCGACTATGGCTACACCTTC	CSAPQFDYGYTF
TRBJ2-7	14	.	.	TRBV7-6	TGTGCCAGCAGCCTGGGACTGGAATCCTACGAGCAGTACTTC	CASSLGLESYEQYF
TRBJ2-2	16	few	.	TRBV12-3/TRBV12-4	TGTGCCAGCAGTTTTAGGCTGCATGCGAACACCGGGGAGCTGTTTTTT	CASSFRLHANTGELFF
TRBJ2-2	16	many	TRBD2	TRBV5-1	TGCGCCAGCAGCTTGGTGGGGACTACCAACACCGGGGAGCTGTTTTTT	CASSLVGTTNTGELFF
TRBJ2-6	18	many	.	TRBV11-2	TGTGCCAGCAGCCGGAAGTATGGGGCAGAGGCTGGGGCCAACGTCCTGACTTTC	CASSRKYGAEAGANVLTF
TRBJ1-1	17	.	.	TRBV9	TGTGCCAGCAGCGTCTCCCCGCGGAGGACACTGAAGACTGAAGCTTTCTTT	CASSVSPRRTLKTEAFF
TRBJ2-1	17	many	TRBD2	TRBV5-3	TGTGCCACTAAGACAGGGATCGGACTAGCGGGAGCCAATGAGCAGTTCTTC	CATKTGIGLAGANEQFF
TRBJ2-2	14	many	TRBD2	TRBV6-1	TGTGCCAGCAGCGAGGGACTAGCGTCCGGGGAGCTGTTTTTT	CASSEGLASGELFF
TRBJ2-5	13	many	.	TRBV20-1	TGCAGTGCCAGGATGGACTCTCCGGAGACCCAGTACTTC	CSARMDSPETQYF
TRBJ2-1	12	many	TRBD2	TRBV28	TGTGCCTTGGCGGGAGAGGACAATGAGCAGTTCTTC	CALAGEDNEQFF
TRBJ2-3	16	many	TRBD2	TRBV12-3/TRBV12-4	TGTGCCAGCAGTTTAGACGTGGCGGGAGTCCCAGATACGCAGTATTTT	CASSLDVAGVPDTQYF
TRBJ1-1	14	many	TRBD1	TRBV5-8	TGTGCCAGCCAGAGGGGGCGTATGAACACTGAAGCTTTCTTT	CASQRGRMNTEAFF
TRBJ2-1	16	few	.	TRBV5-1	TGCGCCAGCAGCTTGGATCCGGGGGGACAAACCAATGAGCAGTTCTTC	CASSLDPGGQTNEQFF
TRBJ1-1	14	many	.	TRBV20-1	TGCAGTGCTAGACGGTTAGACCATTGGGCTGAAGCTTTCTTT	CSARRLDHWAEAFF
TRBJ2-3	15	many	.	TRBV12-3/TRBV12-4	TGTGCCAGCAGTTACGCGGGTTCAAGCACAGATACGCAGTATTTT	CASSYAGSSTDTQYF
TRBJ1-1	15	many	.	TRBV20-1	TGCAGTGCTAGAGATGGAAAGCGGGGGAGGACTGAAGCTTTCTTT	CSARDGKRGRTEAFF
TRBJ2-7	14	many	.	TRBV25-1	TGTGCCAGCAGTGAATATGCAGGGTCCTACGAGCAGTACTTC	CASSEYAGSYEQYF
TRBJ1-6	16	many	.	TRBV27	TGTGCCAGCAGTTCGCCGGGCCGGCGTTATAATTCACCCCTCCACTTT	CASSSPGRRYNSPLHF
TRBJ1-1	15	many	.	TRBV10-3	TGTGCCATCAGTCTCCTGGGGGGGCGAGGAACTGAAGCTTTCTTT	CAISLLGGRGTEAFF
TRBJ2-7	15	many	.	TRBV7-2	TGTGCCAGCAGCTTAGCACGGGGTTGGGGGTACGAGCAGTACTTC	CASSLARGWGYEQYF
TRBJ2-5	14	many	.	TRBV25-1	TGTGCCAGCATCGGGCAGGGGCAGGGAGAGACCCAGTACTTC	CASIGQGQGETQYF
TRBJ2-7	15	many	TRBD1	TRBV5-1	TGCGCCAGCAGCTCTGGGGACAGCCTCTCCTACGAGCAGTACTTC	CASSSGDSLSYEQYF
TRBJ2-1	14	many	TRBD2	TRBV29-1	TGCAGCCTTCACGCGGGAGACTCCTACAATGAGCAGTTCTTC	CSLHAGDSYNEQFF
TRBJ2-7	11	many	.	TRBV12-3/TRBV12-4	TGTGCCAGCAGTGGGGGCCTAGAGCAGTACTTC	CASSGGLEQYF